A selection of T cell receptor beta chains follows, all from one sample in a study of blood T cell repertoires in COVID-19. Sequencing used immunoSEQ multiplex PCR; TCRdb keeps in-frame clones, though not all of them. The table lists 110,000 to 150,000 clones, 75% to 90% of them singletons. Specimen: peripheral blood. All receptors come from an older woman with active COVID-19. Both conserved end residues are part of each CDR3. Each record gives: clone size, D gene, V gene, J gene, CDR3 DNA, CDR3 protein. D genes are given only for firm matches. Size is stated for part of the rows, as once, few or many counts, or as a class when the clone is expanded.

-	-	TRBV28	TRBJ2-7	TGTGCCAGCAGTTTTCGTCTCGGACAGCTCTACGAGCAGTACTTC	CASSFRLGQLYEQYF
-	TRBD2	TRBV7-8	TRBJ2-3	TGTGCCAGCAGCTCGACTAGCGGGACTAGCACAGATACGCAGTATTTT	CASSSTSGTSTDTQYF
-	-	TRBV6-5	TRBJ2-3	TGTGCCAGCAGTTACTCGGTCTACACAGATACGCAGTATTTT	CASSYSVYTDTQYF
-	TRBD2	TRBV7-6	TRBJ2-5	TGTGCCAGCAGCCTCTTCGCCGGGACTAACCAAGAGACCCAGTACTTC	CASSLFAGTNQETQYF
-	TRBD1	TRBV7-9	TRBJ1-3	TGTGCCAGCAGCCCACAGGGGCGCGGGGACACCATATATTTT	CASSPQGRGDTIYF
-	TRBD1	TRBV9	TRBJ1-1	TGTGCCAGCAGCGACCAGGGGGTAAACACTGAAGCTTTCTTT	CASSDQGVNTEAFF
-	TRBD1	TRBV5-6	TRBJ1-5	TGTGCCAGCAGATCCGGGACAGGGGGCAATCAGCCCCAGCATTTT	CASRSGTGGNQPQHF
-	-	TRBV29-1	TRBJ1-1	TGCAGCGTTTCACCCTATGGGGGCTCCACTGAAGCTTTCTTT	CSVSPYGGSTEAFF
-	-	TRBV5-6	TRBJ1-2	TGTGCCAGCAGAATCGCAGGGGTGAACTATGGCTACACCTTC	CASRIAGVNYGYTF
-	-	TRBV29-1	TRBJ1-3	TGCAGCGGATCCGGTCTCTCTGGAAACACCATATATTTT	CSGSGLSGNTIYF
few	-	TRBV5-6	TRBJ1-1	TGTGCCAGCAGCTGGGGACTCTACGGAACTGAAGCTTTCTTT	CASSWGLYGTEAFF
once	-	TRBV6-5	TRBJ1-5	TGTGCCAGCAGGTCGACAGGCGGCAATCAGCCCCAGCATTTT	CASRSTGGNQPQHF
-	-	TRBV11-3	TRBJ2-1	TGTGCCAGCAGCCAACCGCGGGGTAATGAGCAGTTCTTC	CASSQPRGNEQFF
-	-	TRBV30	TRBJ2-5	TGTGCCTGGAGCGAACCTACCGGGACCCAGTACTTC	CAWSEPTGTQYF
-	TRBD2	TRBV28	TRBJ2-3	TGTGCCAGCACCCCTAGCGGGAGGGCCACGGTAACAGATACGCAGTATTTT	CASTPSGRATVTDTQYF
-	TRBD2	TRBV14	TRBJ2-3	TGTGCCAGCAGCCAGAAGCGGGAGTGGGACACAGATACGCAGTATTTT	CASSQKREWDTDTQYF
-	-	TRBV7-6	TRBJ2-5	TGTGCCAGCAGCTTAGCAGTGGCGGAAGAGACCCAGTACTTC	CASSLAVAEETQYF
-	-	TRBV21-1	TRBJ1-4	TGTGCCAGCAGCAAAGTACGGCCACAGGGGACGACGTCTAATGAAAAACTGTTTTTT	CASSKVRPQGTTSNEKLFF
-	-	TRBV18	TRBJ1-1	TGTGCCAGCTCACCACCGACAGGAACTGAAGCTTTCTTT	CASSPPTGTEAFF
-	-	TRBV5-6	TRBJ1-1	TGTGCCAGCAGCTTGAGGGGGAGGGACACTGAAGCTTTCTTT	CASSLRGRDTEAFF
-	TRBD1	TRBV27	TRBJ2-1	TGTGCCAGCAGTTATCTCGCCTCCCTAGGACAGGGTGGGAATGAGCAGTTCTTC	CASSYLASLGQGGNEQFF
few	-	TRBV7-9	TRBJ2-7	TGTGCCAGCAGCCCTGGACCGGGGAGACCCTACGAGCAGTACTTC	CASSPGPGRPYEQYF
-	-	TRBV7-6	TRBJ1-3	TGTGCCAGCAGCTTGGGGGGGCCCGACTCTGGAAACACCATATATTTT	CASSLGGPDSGNTIYF
-	-	TRBV19	TRBJ2-2	TGTGCCAGTAGTATGGGGCCTACGAACACCGGGGAGCTGTTTTTT	CASSMGPTNTGELFF
-	-	TRBV5-1	TRBJ1-5	TGCGCCAGCAGCCTACAGGGTAATAGCAATCAGCCCCAGCATTTT	CASSLQGNSNQPQHF
once	TRBD2	TRBV7-9	TRBJ2-1	TGTGCCAGCAGCTTTACTAGCGCCGGGGCGGGTGAGCAGTTCTTC	CASSFTSAGAGEQFF
-	-	TRBV9	TRBJ2-3	TGTGCCAGCAGCCTGTGGGAGAGCACAGATACGCAGTATTTT	CASSLWESTDTQYF
-	-	TRBV7-6	TRBJ1-3	TGTGCCAGCAGCTTAGAAGCCAGGGGAAGGCGAAACACCATATATTTT	CASSLEARGRRNTIYF
-	TRBD1	TRBV20-1	TRBJ2-7	TGCAGTGCTAGTTCCCCCGGGACAGGGTCCTACGAGCAGTACTTC	CSASSPGTGSYEQYF
-	-	TRBV7-2	TRBJ1-1	TGTGCCAGCAGCTCTAGCCCCTTCATGAACACTGAAGCTTTCTTT	CASSSSPFMNTEAFF
-	TRBD1	TRBV3-1/TRBV3-2	TRBJ2-5	TGTGCCAGCAGCCAAAGAGCAGGGGGCCTCAGCTTGGAGACCCAGTACTTC	CASSQRAGGLSLETQYF
-	-	TRBV2	TRBJ1-3	TGTGCCAGCACTAGGGCCCGGGGCTCTGGAAACACCATATATTTT	CASTRARGSGNTIYF
-	-	TRBV3-1/TRBV3-2	TRBJ1-1	TGTGCCAGCAGCCAACGGGGGGCGTCTGAAGCTTTCTTT	CASSQRGASEAFF
-	TRBD1	TRBV6-1	TRBJ1-5	TGTGCCAGCAGTGGGGTAAAGGGGGCGAGTGTCAATCAGCCCCAGCATTTT	CASSGVKGASVNQPQHF
-	-	TRBV28	TRBJ1-5	TGTGCCAGCAGTTTAGGGGGGGGAAACAATCAGCCCCAGCATTTT	CASSLGGGNNQPQHF
-	-	TRBV29-1	TRBJ1-1	TGCAGCGTTGAAGGGGGAGGGAGGGCTTTCTTT	CSVEGGGRAFF
once	-	TRBV7-2	TRBJ2-1	TGTGCCAGCAGCCTGCGGGCTGAGCAGTTCTTC	CASSLRAEQFF
-	TRBD1	TRBV29-1	TRBJ1-2	TGCAGCGAACCGACAGGGTATGGTGGCTACACCTTC	CSEPTGYGGYTF
once	TRBD2	TRBV3-1/TRBV3-2	TRBJ2-1	TGTGCCAGCAGCCTCGATGGGCGGGAGGGCCGGGGCCATGAGCAGTTCTTC	CASSLDGREGRGHEQFF
-	-	TRBV4-1	TRBJ2-1	TGCGCCAGCAGCCAAGATCTGAGTAGCAGCGCCTACAATGAGCAGTTCTTC	CASSQDLSSSAYNEQFF
few	-	TRBV2	TRBJ2-5	TGTGCCAGCAGACAACTGGACCGGGGGACCCAGTACTTC	CASRQLDRGTQYF
-	-	TRBV19	TRBJ2-3	TGTGCCAGTAGTATAGCCCAACAGGCTCTAGATACGCAGTATTTT	CASSIAQQALDTQYF
-	TRBD2	TRBV30	TRBJ2-7	TGTGCCTGGGGGGCCGGGACTAGCCCCCGCGAGCAGTACTTC	CAWGAGTSPREQYF
-	TRBD2	TRBV6-6	TRBJ2-1	TGTGCCAGCAGTTACTCCCGCGGGAGATCGTACAATGAGCAGTTCTTC	CASSYSRGRSYNEQFF
-	-	TRBV27	TRBJ2-5	TGTGCCAGCAGTTCCCCCCATGCAGCAGGGTACCAAGAGACCCAGTACTTC	CASSSPHAAGYQETQYF
-	-	TRBV5-1	TRBJ2-5	TGCGCCAGTAAGGAGGGAGGGGGACAAGAGACCCAGTACTTC	CASKEGGGQETQYF
-	TRBD2	TRBV3-1/TRBV3-2	TRBJ2-5	TGTGCCAGCAGCCCAAAGCGGGAGGTGGGGAAGACCCAGTACTTC	CASSPKREVGKTQYF
once	TRBD1	TRBV27	TRBJ1-6	TGTGCCAGCAGTTGGGACAGGACGTTTAAGGCCCTCCACTTT	CASSWDRTFKALHF
-	TRBD1	TRBV9	TRBJ1-2	TGTGCCAGCAGCGTCGGGACAGGGGTCTATAACTATGGCTACACCTTC	CASSVGTGVYNYGYTF
-	-	TRBV6-5	TRBJ2-2	TGTGCCAGCCATAGCACGGGTGCCCAACACGGGGAGCTGTTTTTT	CASHSTGAQHGELFF
once	-	TRBV28	TRBJ2-1	TGTGCCAGCGAAACTAGATTCCTCTACAATGAGCAGTTCTTC	CASETRFLYNEQFF
once	TRBD1	TRBV6-6	TRBJ1-1	TGTGCCAGCATAGCAGGGACAGGCACTGAAGCTTTCTTT	CASIAGTGTEAFF
-	-	TRBV27	TRBJ2-1	TGTGCCAGCAGTTTTAGTGGGACTTATCTTAACAATGAGCAGTTCTTC	CASSFSGTYLNNEQFF